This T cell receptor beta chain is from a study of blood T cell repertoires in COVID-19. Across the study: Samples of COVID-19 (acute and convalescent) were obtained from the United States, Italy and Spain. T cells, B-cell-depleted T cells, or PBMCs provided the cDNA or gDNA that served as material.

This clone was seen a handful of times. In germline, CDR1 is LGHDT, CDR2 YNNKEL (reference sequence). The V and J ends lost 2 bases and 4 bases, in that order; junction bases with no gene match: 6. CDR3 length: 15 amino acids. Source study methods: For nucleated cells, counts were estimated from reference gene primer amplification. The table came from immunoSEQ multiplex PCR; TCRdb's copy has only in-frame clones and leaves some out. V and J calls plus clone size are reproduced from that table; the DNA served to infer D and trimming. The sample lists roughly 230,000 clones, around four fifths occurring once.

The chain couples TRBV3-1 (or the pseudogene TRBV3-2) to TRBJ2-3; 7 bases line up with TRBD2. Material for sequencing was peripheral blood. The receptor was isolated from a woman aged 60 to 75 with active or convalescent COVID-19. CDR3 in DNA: TGTGCCAGCAGCCAACTTGTGGGGGGGGCAGATACGCAGTATTTT. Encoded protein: CASSQLVGGADTQYF.